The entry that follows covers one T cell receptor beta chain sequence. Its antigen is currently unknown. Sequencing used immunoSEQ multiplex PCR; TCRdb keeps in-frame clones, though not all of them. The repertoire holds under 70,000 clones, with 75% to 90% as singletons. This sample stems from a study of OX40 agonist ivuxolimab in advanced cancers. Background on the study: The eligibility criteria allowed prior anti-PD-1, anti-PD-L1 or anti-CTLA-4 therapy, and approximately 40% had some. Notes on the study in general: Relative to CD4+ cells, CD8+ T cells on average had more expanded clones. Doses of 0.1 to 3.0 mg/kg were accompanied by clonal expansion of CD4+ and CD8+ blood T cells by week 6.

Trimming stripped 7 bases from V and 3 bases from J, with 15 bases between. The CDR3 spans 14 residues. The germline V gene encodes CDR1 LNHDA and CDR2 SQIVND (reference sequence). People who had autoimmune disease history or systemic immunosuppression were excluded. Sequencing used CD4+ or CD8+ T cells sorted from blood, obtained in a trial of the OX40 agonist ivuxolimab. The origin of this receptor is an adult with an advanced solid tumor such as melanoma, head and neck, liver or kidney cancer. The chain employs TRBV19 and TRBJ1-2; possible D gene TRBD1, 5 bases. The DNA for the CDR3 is TGTGCCAGTACCAACGACAGAGAGTACTATGGCTACACCTTC. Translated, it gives CASTNDREYYGYTF.